The clone carrying this T cell receptor beta chain occurred a few times. What it binds is unknown. These data belong to a study of identical twins. Study observations and caveats: Insertions ran lower in abundant cord blood beta clonotypes, though not in memory repertoires. Conclusions leaned on cross-sectional statistical analysis and did not track the same donors over time.

TCRdb reprocessed the 5' RACE reads with MiXCR, giving one entry per CDR3 protein. The sample includes about 720,000 distinct CDR3 sequences, about 20% of them seen just once. The data also belong to a second study, concerning T cells expressing NK-cell markers.

Sequenced input: PBMCs. This receptor was obtained from a woman between 18 and 29 years old in good health.

In DNA, the CDR3 is TGTGCCAGCAGTTACGGCGTGGTTGGGACCCAGTACTTC. Translation: CASSYGVVGTQYF. The chain combines TRBV6-2 or TRBV6-3 with TRBJ2-5; no definite D call. Trimming took off 2 bases at V and 7 bases at J, with 11 bases between the two ends. The CDR3 extends over 13 amino acids. Germline V gene lookup returns CDR1 MNHEY and CDR2 SVGEGT.